Below are 20 T cell receptor beta chains sequenced from a single sample in a study of T cells in Graves' hyperthyroidism and ophthalmopathy. RNA transcripts provided the source from which TCR beta CDR3 regions were amplified. The TCR CDR3 first-round RT-PCR relied on the HTBI primer set. MiXCR, applied by TCRdb to the multiplex PCR reads, yields one record per CDR3 protein. The sample has hundreds of thousands of distinct CDR3 sequences; about 15% are singletons. Sequenced input: blood. The receptors derive from a man between 18 and 35 years old with Graves' ophthalmopathy.

In this sample, this clonotype turned up many times. The J gene is TRBJ2-3, the V gene TRBV20-1, with TRBD1 as a possible D gene (6 bases). Germline V gene data show CDR1 as DFQATT and CDR2 as SNEGSKA (reference sequence). This CDR3 comprises 14 residues. The V and J ends lost 0 bases and 7 bases respectively, with 14 bases between them. The CDR3 spells CSARDYTGTHTQYF. The CDR3 coding sequence is TGCAGTGCTAGAGACTACACCGGGACACATACGCAGTATTTT.

The chain combines TRBV19 with TRBJ1-1, with D perhaps matching TRBD1 (6 bases). The V end was cut by 7 bases, the J end by 0 bases, with 12 bases between. Germline assignment: CDR1 LNHDA and CDR2 SQIVND (reference sequence). CDR3 size: 14 residues. The chain's CDR3 is CASTLTGLNTEAFF. The CDR3 nucleotides are TGTGCCAGTACCTTGACAGGACTGAACACTGAAGCTTTCTTT.

V usage is TRBV5-1 and J usage is TRBJ1-6, with D possibly TRBD1 on 5 matching bases. The V end was cut by 7 bases, the J end by 8 bases, with 19 bases between. The germline V gene encodes CDR1 SGHRS and CDR2 YFSETQ. The CDR3 runs 15 residues. CDR3 in DNA: TGCGCCAGCTCCTTTAACCAGGGTATGGATTCACCCCTCCACTTT. This sequence encodes CASSFNQGMDSPLHF.

The chain links TRBV6-6 to TRBJ2-5; TRBD2 matches at 12 bases. The V gene's germline CDR1 is MNHNY and CDR2 SVGAGI (reference sequence). There are 18 residues in the CDR3. V lost 2 bases and J lost 1; bases outside the gene matches: 8. The CDR3 bases are TGTGCCAGCAGTTACAGAGCTAGCGGGGGGGGGGTCCAAGAGACCCAGTACTTC. It codes for CASSYRASGGGVQETQYF.

In the case of this clonotype: This may stem from a read error, because a much larger clone lies one nucleotide away. V is TRBV6-2 or TRBV6-3 and J is TRBJ1-2; D is unclear. CDR1 and CDR2 (germline): MNHEY, SVGEGT. The CDR3 has 15 residues. Trimming pared 5 bases from V and 2 bases from J, leaving 15 bases between. CDR3 protein: CASSHDAVTNYGYTF. DNA of the CDR3: TGTGCCAGCAGTCACGACGCCGTTACCAACTATGGCTACACCTTC.

Regarding this clonotype: This may be a read error: a much more frequent sequence differs by one nucleotide. The J gene is TRBJ2-3, the V gene TRBV10-3; 10 positions match TRBD2. The CDR3 consists of 18 residues. V shed 4 bases, J shed 4 bases, and the junction held 14 bases outside the gene matches. Germline CDR1 ENHRY, CDR2 SYGVKD. In DNA, the CDR3 is TGTGCCATCAGTGTTAGCGGGAATCGAGGGACTAGCGCAGATACGCAGTATTTT. Its protein is CAISVSGNRGTSADTQYF.

The table lists this clonotype with many counts. The junction departs from the called germline gene at one end, perhaps through a read error. The rearrangement uses TRBV5-1 and TRBJ2-7; D gene unclear. Germline-derived CDR1 and CDR2 are SGHRS and YFSETQ. The CDR3 length is 12 residues. CDR3 DNA: TGTGCCAGCAGCTTGAGCCCATACGAGCAGTACTTC. This encodes CASSLSPYEQYF.

The table lists this clonotype with many counts. The chain links TRBV19 to TRBJ1-1, with 7 bases lining up with TRBD1. J gave up 5 bases and V 3 bases, and 12 bases lay outside the gene matches. The CDR3 loop spans 16 amino acids. Germline V gene lookup returns CDR1 LNHDA and CDR2 SQIVND (reference sequence). For the CDR3, the DNA is TGTGCCAGTAGTATCTCTTGGGGGCAGGGGGGAACTGAAGCTTTCTTT. It yields the protein CASSISWGQGGTEAFF.

This clonotype was detected many times. The V call is TRBV6-1, the J call TRBJ2-7; 10 positions agree with TRBD1. CDR3 length: 14 residues. The germline CDR1 and CDR2 sequences are MNHNS and SASEGT. Losses at the gene ends were 7 bases for V and 2 bases for J; bases not matched to a gene: 5. CDR3 region: CASNPGQGTYEQYF. Here the CDR3 DNA reads TGTGCCAGCAACCCGGGACAGGGGACCTACGAGCAGTACTTC.

This clonotype came up many times. The genes are TRBV6-1 and TRBJ2-3; D could derive from TRBD1 or TRBD2 (6 bases each). V lost 10 bases to trimming and J lost 2 bases, with 13 bases between them. The germline CDR1 and CDR2 sequences are MNHNS and SASEGT. The CDR3 sequence is 13 residues long. As DNA, the CDR3 is TGTGCCATACGGGGGCAAAACACAGATACGCAGTATTTT. Translation gives CAIRGQNTDTQYF.

The rearrangement joins TRBV12-3 or TRBV12-4 to TRBJ2-7; either TRBD1 or TRBD2 may supply D (6 bases each). Trimming stripped 5 bases from V and 1 base from J, with 15 bases between. The CDR3 is 15 residues long. The CDR3 loop is CASSIQGGGSYEQYF. CDR3 DNA sequence: TGTGCCAGCAGTATACAGGGAGGAGGGTCCTACGAGCAGTACTTC.

This clonotype was counted many times. This rearrangement joins TRBV11-1 to TRBJ2-1, with 10 bases fitting TRBD2. V was clipped by 8 bases and J by 8 bases; unmatched bases: 6. CDR3 length: 13 residues. The V gene's germline CDR1 is SGHAT and CDR2 FQDESV (reference sequence). CDR3 coding DNA: TGTGCCAGCGCAGCGGGAGGGCCTTATGAGCAGTTCTTC. This translates into CASAAGGPYEQFF.

This clonotype was counted many times. This chain connects TRBV5-1 to TRBJ2-5; 8 positions agree with TRBD1. The length of the CDR3 is 15 residues. The V and J ends lost 6 bases and 6 bases, in that order; junction bases with no gene match: 13. Germline CDR1 is SGHRS and CDR2 is YFSETQ. CDR3 protein: CASNAGQGPQKTQYF. The CDR3 bases are TGCGCCAGCAATGCTGGACAGGGCCCTCAAAAGACCCAGTACTTC.

This clonotype was recorded many times. CDR3 nucleotides: TGTGCCAGCAGCTTAAAAGGGGTCACAGATACGCAGTATTTT. This encodes CASSLKGVTDTQYF. V usage is TRBV7-6 and J usage is TRBJ2-3, with D possibly being TRBD1 (5 bases). Germline V gene data show CDR1 as SGHVS and CDR2 as FNYEAQ. Between the trimmed V and J ends, which lost 2 bases and 2 bases, there was a span of 8 bases. This CDR3 contains 14 residues.

This chain links TRBV20-1 with TRBJ1-2; 9 bases fit TRBD1. The CDR3 is 14 amino acids. Germline CDR1 and CDR2: DFQATT and SNEGSKA (reference sequence). Trimming took 3 bases from V and 3 from J; bases not matched to a gene: 5. CDR3 in DNA: TGCAGTGCTAGGGGGGGGGACAGGGACTATGGCTACACCTTC. Protein sequence: CSARGGDRDYGYTF.

This sequence joins TRBV11-2 and TRBJ2-4; perhaps D is TRBD1 or TRBD2 (5 bases each). From germline, CDR1 is SGHAT and CDR2 FQNNGV. CDR3 size: 14 residues. With 2 bases removed from V and 4 bases from J, the gap between germline ends came to 9 bases. The CDR3 DNA is TGTGCCAGCAGCTTAAGAGGGACGAAAAACATTCAGTACTTC. Protein sequence: CASSLRGTKNIQYF.

The rearrangement links TRBV7-9 to TRBJ1-6, with no clear D. Germline CDR1 SEHNR, CDR2 FQNEAQ (reference sequence). V lost 3 bases and J lost 3, with 9 bases in between. The CDR3 consists of 15 residues. CDR3 bases: TGTGCCAGCAGCTTCGGACGGTACTATAATTCACCCCTCCACTTT. It is translated as CASSFGRYYNSPLHF. The full variable domain, its missing parts supplied by reference TRBV7-9 and TRBJ1-6, is DTGVSQNPRHKITKRGQNVTFRCDPISEHNRLYWYRQTLGQGPEFLTYFQNEAQLEKSRLLSDRFSAERPKGSFSTLEIQRTEQGDSAMYLCASSFGRYYNSPLHFGNGTRLTVT.

This clonotype was seen many times. V is TRBV11-3 and J is TRBJ2-2; 8 positions match TRBD1. The CDR3 contains 14 residues. Germline V CDR1 and CDR2: SGHNT, YENEEA. V lost 6 bases, J lost 0 bases, and 0 bases stayed unmatched. The CDR3 DNA follows: TGTGCCAGCAGGACAGGGGCGAACACCGGGGAGCTGTTTTTT. This translates into CASRTGANTGELFF.

This clonotype came up many times. V is TRBV7-2 and J is TRBJ2-5; D is ambiguous. The CDR3 has 15 amino acids. The V gene's germline CDR1 is SGHTA and CDR2 FQGNSA. V was clipped by 3 bases and J by 0 bases, with 11 bases between them. The CDR3 bases are TGTGCCAGCAGCTTTGTTGCGGAGTACCAAGAGACCCAGTACTTC. Its translation: CASSFVAEYQETQYF.

This clonotype was detected many times. This CDR3 is CASRRDQGWGTQYF. CDR3 DNA sequence: TGTGCCAGCAGAAGGGACCAGGGATGGGGTACGCAGTATTTT. The chain joins TRBV7-8 to TRBJ2-3; D is possibly TRBD1 or TRBD2 (5 bases each). CDR3 length equals 14 residues. Per the germline V gene, CDR1 is SGHVS and CDR2 is FQNEAQ. Trimming removed 6 bases from V and 8 bases from J, with 18 bases in between.